This is a list of T cell receptor beta chains from one sample in a study of cytomegalovirus exposure and HLA in healthy donors. The data were produced by immunoSEQ multiplex PCR, yet TCRdb's version contains in-frame clones alone and is incomplete. The sample records 140,000 to 150,000 clones, less than 10% being singletons. Material: PBMCs. These receptors all stem from a man in his fifties in good health and CMV-seronegative. Both conserved end residues are part of each CDR3. The D gene is left open where the match is weak. Only some rows state a clone size, as once, few, many or a class for expanded clones.

V: TRBV19; J: TRBJ1-5; size: .; D: .; CDR3: CASSRAPRAPQHF; DNA: TGTGCCAGTAGCCGCGCGCCGAGGGCGCCCCAGCATTTT
V: TRBV29-1; J: TRBJ2-1; size: .; D: .; CDR3: CSVTGTPPVYNEQFF; DNA: TGCAGCGTAACCGGGACACCTCCAGTCTACAATGAGCAGTTCTTC
V: TRBV6-1; J: TRBJ2-2; size: .; D: TRBD1; CDR3: CASREDRGSGGELFF; DNA: TGTGCCAGCAGAGAAGACAGGGGGTCGGGCGGGGAGCTGTTTTTT
V: TRBV19; J: TRBJ2-5; size: few; D: TRBD1; CDR3: CASSPDRGTETQYF; DNA: TGTGCCAGTAGTCCTGACAGGGGCACAGAGACCCAGTACTTC
V: TRBV11-3; J: TRBJ1-2; size: few; D: TRBD1; CDR3: CASSTGTGKGKFGYTF; DNA: TGTGCCAGCAGCACCGGGACAGGGAAGGGGAAGTTTGGCTACACCTTC
V: TRBV5-1; J: TRBJ2-3; size: few; D: TRBD2; CDR3: CASSSGLAESTDTQYF; DNA: TGCGCCAGCAGCTCAGGACTAGCGGAGAGCACAGATACGCAGTATTTT
V: TRBV28; J: TRBJ1-1; size: .; D: .; CDR3: CASSSTGRVTEAFF; DNA: TGTGCCAGCAGTTCGACAGGCCGGGTTACTGAAGCTTTCTTT
V: TRBV7-7; J: TRBJ2-3; size: .; D: .; CDR3: CASSSTDLSTDTQYF; DNA: TGTGCTAGCAGCTCGACAGACCTTTCCACAGATACGCAGTATTTT
V: TRBV30; J: TRBJ1-5; size: few; D: .; CDR3: CAWSPRGRNQPQHF; DNA: TGTGCCTGGAGTCCGCGGGGAAGGAATCAGCCCCAGCATTTT
V: TRBV11-2; J: TRBJ2-3; size: few; D: TRBD1; CDR3: CASSFTGTGTDTQYF; DNA: TGTGCCAGCAGCTTTACCGGGACAGGGACAGATACGCAGTATTTT
V: TRBV6-6; J: TRBJ1-1; size: few; D: .; CDR3: CASSPQGNTEAFF; DNA: TGTGCCAGCAGTCCACAGGGGAACACTGAAGCTTTCTTT
V: TRBV6-6; J: TRBJ2-5; size: few; D: TRBD1; CDR3: CASSSLNRGQETQYF; DNA: TGTGCCAGCAGCTCACTCAACAGGGGGCAAGAGACCCAGTACTTC
V: TRBV19; J: TRBJ2-7; size: once; D: TRBD1; CDR3: CASNNRGSYEQYF; DNA: TGTGCCAGTAACAACAGGGGTTCCTACGAGCAGTACTTC
V: TRBV7-6; J: TRBJ2-3; size: few; D: TRBD2; CDR3: CASSASVAGGGNTQYF; DNA: TGTGCCAGCAGCGCGTCAGTAGCGGGAGGCGGAAATACGCAGTATTTT
V: TRBV2; J: TRBJ2-6; size: .; D: TRBD2; CDR3: CASKRENGANVLTF; DNA: TGTGCCAGCAAGCGGGAGAATGGGGCCAACGTCCTGACTTTC
V: TRBV5-6; J: TRBJ1-4; size: .; D: TRBD1; CDR3: CASSQTGGLFNEKLFF; DNA: TGTGCCAGCAGCCAGACAGGGGGATTATTTAATGAAAAACTGTTTTTT
V: TRBV12-1; J: TRBJ1-1; size: few; D: .; CDR3: CASSKGQGGFTEAFF; DNA: TGTGCCAGCAGCAAGGGACAGGGGGGATTCACTGAAGCTTTCTTT
V: TRBV6-4; J: TRBJ2-3; size: few; D: TRBD2; CDR3: CASSDSAGVADTQYF; DNA: TGTGCCAGCAGTGACTCGGCGGGAGTGGCAGATACGCAGTATTTT
V: TRBV28; J: TRBJ2-3; size: few; D: .; CDR3: CASSLLTTSTDTQYF; DNA: TGTGCCAGCAGTTTACTAACCACTAGCACAGATACGCAGTATTTT
V: TRBV9; J: TRBJ1-1; size: .; D: .; CDR3: CASSVAEGGGTEAFF; DNA: TGTGCCAGCAGCGTAGCTGAGGGCGGTGGCACTGAAGCTTTCTTT
V: TRBV30; J: TRBJ1-4; size: few; D: .; CDR3: CAWSGDQGTNEKLFF; DNA: TGTGCCTGGAGCGGAGACCAGGGGACTAATGAAAAACTGTTTTTT
V: TRBV6-1; J: TRBJ1-5; size: few; D: .; CDR3: CASTRDINQPQHF; DNA: TGTGCCAGCACGAGGGACATCAATCAGCCCCAGCATTTT
V: TRBV6-1; J: TRBJ2-5; size: .; D: .; CDR3: CASSDVGAVQETQYF; DNA: TGTGCCAGCAGTGATGTAGGGGCCGTCCAAGAGACCCAGTACTTC
V: TRBV7-3; J: TRBJ2-7; size: few; D: TRBD1; CDR3: CASSLRGGGTGAYEQYF; DNA: TGTGCCAGCAGCTTAAGAGGGGGCGGGACAGGCGCCTACGAGCAGTACTTC
V: TRBV6-5; J: TRBJ1-2; size: .; D: TRBD1; CDR3: CASSLGQGFRYGYTF; DNA: TGTGCCAGCAGTTTAGGACAGGGTTTTAGGTATGGCTACACCTTC
V: TRBV15; J: TRBJ2-7; size: .; D: TRBD2; CDR3: CATRTSGSREQYF; DNA: TGTGCCACCAGGACTAGCGGGAGTCGTGAGCAGTACTTC
V: TRBV7-9; J: TRBJ1-2; size: few; D: .; CDR3: CASSLGRTDLGTNYGYTF; DNA: TGTGCCAGCAGCTTAGGCCGGACAGACTTAGGGACTAACTATGGCTACACCTTC
V: TRBV7-8; J: TRBJ1-6; size: few; D: .; CDR3: CASSSSGNSPLHF; DNA: TGTGCCAGCAGCTCGTCCGGGAATTCACCCCTCCACTTT
V: TRBV28; J: TRBJ2-1; size: .; D: .; CDR3: CASSFLVGAHYNEQFF; DNA: TGTGCCAGCAGTTTTTTGGTGGGAGCCCACTACAATGAGCAGTTCTTC
V: TRBV28; J: TRBJ2-1; size: few; D: TRBD2; CDR3: CASLSSLAEHNEQFF; DNA: TGTGCCAGCCTCTCGTCACTAGCGGAACACAATGAGCAGTTCTTC
V: TRBV11-3; J: TRBJ2-7; size: few; D: TRBD2; CDR3: CASSPGGGREQYF; DNA: TGTGCCAGCAGCCCGGGAGGGGGAAGGGAGCAGTACTTC
V: TRBV5-1; J: TRBJ2-3; size: .; D: .; CDR3: CASSLARAPTDTQYF; DNA: TGCGCCAGCAGCTTGGCCAGGGCCCCCACAGATACGCAGTATTTT
V: TRBV9; J: TRBJ2-7; size: .; D: .; CDR3: CASSSTQGSEQYF; DNA: TGTGCCAGCAGCTCTACACAGGGATCCGAGCAGTACTTC
V: TRBV29-1; J: TRBJ2-1; size: few; D: TRBD1; CDR3: CSVGDRSSYNEQFF; DNA: TGCAGCGTGGGGGACAGGAGCTCCTACAATGAGCAGTTCTTC
V: TRBV29-1; J: TRBJ2-7; size: .; D: TRBD1; CDR3: CSVEKGAGAYEQYF; DNA: TGCAGCGTTGAGAAGGGGGCAGGTGCCTACGAGCAGTACTTC
V: TRBV5-1; J: TRBJ2-4; size: few; D: .; CDR3: CASSGGGSKNIQYF; DNA: TGCGCCAGCAGCGGCGGCGGGTCCAAAAACATTCAGTACTTC
V: TRBV28; J: TRBJ1-5; size: .; D: .; CDR3: CASSLFYLEGNQPQHF; DNA: TGTGCCAGCAGTTTATTCTACCTGGAGGGCAATCAGCCCCAGCATTTT